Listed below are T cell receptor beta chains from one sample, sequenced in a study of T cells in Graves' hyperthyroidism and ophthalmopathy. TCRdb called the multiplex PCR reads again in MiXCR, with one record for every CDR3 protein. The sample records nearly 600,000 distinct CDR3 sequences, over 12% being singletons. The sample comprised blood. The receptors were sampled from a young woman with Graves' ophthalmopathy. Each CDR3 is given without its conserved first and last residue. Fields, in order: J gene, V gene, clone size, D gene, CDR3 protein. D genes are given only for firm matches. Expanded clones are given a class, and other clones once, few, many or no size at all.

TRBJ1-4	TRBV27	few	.	ASRNRRANEKLF
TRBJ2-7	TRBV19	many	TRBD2	ASSIALPLAGNTYEQY
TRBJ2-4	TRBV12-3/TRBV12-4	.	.	ASSFGRDRRESIQY
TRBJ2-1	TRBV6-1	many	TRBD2	ASSYPGTSGYNEQF
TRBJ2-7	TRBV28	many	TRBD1	ASSRTGREQY
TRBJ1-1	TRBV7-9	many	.	ASSVGGILTEAF
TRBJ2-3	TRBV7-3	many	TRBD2	ASSSPGLAGVGADTQY
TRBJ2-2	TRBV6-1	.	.	ASTRGPGELF
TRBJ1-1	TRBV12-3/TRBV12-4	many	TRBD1	ASSQVGQGVQNTEAF
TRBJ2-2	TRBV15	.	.	ATSRETGNTGELF
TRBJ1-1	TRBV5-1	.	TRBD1	ASSLGLDRGTEAF
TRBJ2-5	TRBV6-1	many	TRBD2	ASSAAGVQETQY
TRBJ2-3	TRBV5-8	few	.	ASSSPRTSTDTQY
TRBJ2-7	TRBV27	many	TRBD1	ASSGQGKVYEQY
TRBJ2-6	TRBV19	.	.	ASSSSPKLRLIGANVLT
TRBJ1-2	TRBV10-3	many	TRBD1	AITQTGTGAKRGYGYT
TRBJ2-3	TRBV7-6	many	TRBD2	ASSRTSGSLDTQY
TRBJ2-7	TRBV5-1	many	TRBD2	ASSPGGSGTTYEQY
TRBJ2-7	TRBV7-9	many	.	ASSLSRVGTYEQY
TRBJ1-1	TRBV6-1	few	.	ASSRQGIAF
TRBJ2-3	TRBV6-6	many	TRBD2	ASSYSLAGSTQY
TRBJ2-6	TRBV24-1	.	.	ATSDWSRGPGANVLT
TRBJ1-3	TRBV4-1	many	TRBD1	ASSPPGQGANTIY
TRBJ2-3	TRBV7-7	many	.	ASSSGHSQTDTQY
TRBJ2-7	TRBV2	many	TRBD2	AIERDDYEQY
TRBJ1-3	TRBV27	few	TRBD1	ASSRYGTAVSGNTIY
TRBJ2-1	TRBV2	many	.	ASRSGQGGSYNEQF
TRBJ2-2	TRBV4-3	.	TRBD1	ASSLEGARAGELF
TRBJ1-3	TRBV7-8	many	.	ASSPGVNSGNTIY
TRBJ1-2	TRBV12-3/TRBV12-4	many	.	ASSLPWKEGYT
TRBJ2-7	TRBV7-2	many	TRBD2	ASSPTSASSYEQY
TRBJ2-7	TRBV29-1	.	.	SVERKGVGTYEQY
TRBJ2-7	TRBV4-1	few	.	ASSQVSSTYEQY
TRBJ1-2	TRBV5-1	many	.	ASSFKGQGYGYT
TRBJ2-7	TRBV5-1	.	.	ASSPYHTYRSRAPYEQY
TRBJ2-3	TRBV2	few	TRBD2	ASSYPQRGITDTQY
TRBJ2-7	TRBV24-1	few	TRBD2	ATSDREGLAGHYEQY
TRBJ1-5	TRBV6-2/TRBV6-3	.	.	ASSYSGGPYSNQPQH
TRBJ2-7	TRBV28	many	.	ASSDFDRPISYEQY
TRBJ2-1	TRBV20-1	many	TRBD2	SARDRGTSGEQF
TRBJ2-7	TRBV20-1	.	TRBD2	SASGGGLAGGFHEQY
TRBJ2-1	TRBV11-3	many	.	ASSLDASVEQF
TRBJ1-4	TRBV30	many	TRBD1	AWRGTVNANEKLF
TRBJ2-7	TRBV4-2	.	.	ASSQDPQYEQY
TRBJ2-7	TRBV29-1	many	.	SVEEDYGEQY
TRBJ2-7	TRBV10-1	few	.	AYHREVRAALNEQY
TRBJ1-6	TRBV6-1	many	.	ASLGTDRTSLH
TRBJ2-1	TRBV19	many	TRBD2	ASSARGGRPTGSYNEQF